This passage covers 2 T cell receptor beta chains from one sample sequenced in a study of shared clonotypes between healthy human individuals. Measured with immunoSEQ multiplex PCR; TCRdb has only the in-frame clones, and not every one. The sample comprises nearly 600,000 clones, roughly 95% of which are singletons, and about 0.11% rests with the top ten. Positive CCR7 selection of CD45RO-negative cells yielded the naive CD8 cells, and terminally differentiated effector memory CD45RA+ cells were excluded. The sample was naive CD8+ T cells sorted from blood. Receptors were obtained from a woman aged 25 to 39 in good health.

The chain is built from TRBV28 and TRBJ1-5; D not certain. Germline V gene sequence: CDR1 MDHEN, CDR2 SYDVKM. There are 12 residues in the CDR3. Trimming stripped 3 bases from V and 10 bases from J, with 10 bases between. The CDR3 DNA reads TGTGCCAGCAGTTTTGGCGATTTTCCCCAGCATTTT. Protein sequence: CASSFGDFPQHF.

V and J are TRBV27 and TRBJ2-1, with 7 positions matching TRBD1. Germline loops: CDR1 MNHEY, CDR2 SMNVEV (reference sequence). The CDR3 sequence is 15 residues long. V shed 5 bases, J shed 5 bases, and the junction held 9 bases outside the gene matches. The CDR3 DNA reads TGTGCCAGCAGTCCAAGGGGGACAGAGGACAATGAGCAGTTCTTC. It is translated as CASSPRGTEDNEQFF.